This TCR beta chain emerged from a study of a mutant IDH1 vaccine in newly diagnosed glioma. Time point meaning: week 35, safety follow-up. It was 300 ug of mutant IDH1 20-mer peptide that made up each vaccine dose, given with topical imiquimod. Produced via immunoSEQ multiplex PCR; TCRdb's table is partial and in-frame only. The data contain over 40,000 clones, around 86% of them seen just once; the ten biggest clones take up about 4.5%. A note on this clone: Its antigen is as yet unknown.

The germline V and J ends were trimmed by 3 bases and 0 bases, with 2 bases remaining between them. Per germline, CDR1 PRHDT and CDR2 FYEKMQ (reference sequence). The CDR3 spans 12 residues. The sequenced sample was PBMCs, obtained from a glioma patient whose treatment included an IDH1 peptide vaccine. The chain links TRBV13 to TRBJ1-2; D ambiguous. The sequence was obtained from a woman aged 40 to 49 with glioma. Some clones in this sample may be carry-over from other donors' samples. CDR3 in amino acids: CASSFPNYGYTF. The CDR3 region has the DNA TGTGCCAGCAGCTTCCCTAACTATGGCTACACCTTC.